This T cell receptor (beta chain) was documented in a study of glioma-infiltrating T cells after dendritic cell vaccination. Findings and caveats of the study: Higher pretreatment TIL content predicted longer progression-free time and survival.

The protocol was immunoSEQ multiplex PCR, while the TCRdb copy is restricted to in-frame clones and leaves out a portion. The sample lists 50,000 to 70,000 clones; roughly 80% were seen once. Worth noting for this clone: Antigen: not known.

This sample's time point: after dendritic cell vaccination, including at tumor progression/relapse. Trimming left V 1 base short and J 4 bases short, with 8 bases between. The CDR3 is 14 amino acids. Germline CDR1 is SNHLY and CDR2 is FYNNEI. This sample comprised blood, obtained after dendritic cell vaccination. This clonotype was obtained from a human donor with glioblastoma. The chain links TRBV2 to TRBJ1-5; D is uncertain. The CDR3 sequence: CASSEVFRNQPQHF. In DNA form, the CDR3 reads TGTGCCAGCAGTGAAGTTTTCAGAAATCAGCCCCAGCATTTT. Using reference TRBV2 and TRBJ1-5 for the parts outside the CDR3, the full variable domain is EPEVTQTPSHQVTQMGQEVILRCVPISNHLYFYWYRQILGQKVEFLVSFYNNEISEKSEIFDDQFSVERPDGSNFTLKIRSTKLEDSAMYFCASSEVFRNQPQHFGDGTRLSIL.